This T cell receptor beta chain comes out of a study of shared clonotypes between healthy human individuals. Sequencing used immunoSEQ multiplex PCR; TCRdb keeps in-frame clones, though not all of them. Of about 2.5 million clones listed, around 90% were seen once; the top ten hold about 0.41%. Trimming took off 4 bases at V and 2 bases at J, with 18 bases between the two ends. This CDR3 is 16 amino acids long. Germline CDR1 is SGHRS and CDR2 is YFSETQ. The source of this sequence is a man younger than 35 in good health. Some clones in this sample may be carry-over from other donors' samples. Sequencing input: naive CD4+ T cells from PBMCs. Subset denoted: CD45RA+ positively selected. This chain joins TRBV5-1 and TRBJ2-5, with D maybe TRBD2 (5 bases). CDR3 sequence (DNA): TGCGCCAGCAGCCCAGGCGGTCTACCGGGGCAAGAGACCCAGTACTTC. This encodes CASSPGGLPGQETQYF.